The sample holds a few counts of the clone carrying this T cell receptor (beta chain). Antigen specificity is unknown. Germline V gives CDR1 SQVTM, CDR2 ANQGSEA. The CDR3 spans 13 residues. Reasons for excluding patients were uncontrolled infection, other autoimmune disease, pregnancy or lactation. Clinical symptoms, serum thyroxine and TRAb, thyroid ultrasound and orbital computed tomography were used for the diagnoses. Template material for amplifying TCR beta CDR3 regions consisted of RNA transcripts. The HTBI set primed first-round TCR CDR3 RT-PCR. TCRdb recomputed calls from the multiplex PCR reads with MiXCR, one row per CDR3 protein. Among approximately 510,000 distinct CDR3 sequences listed, around 50% were seen once. This sample is drawn from a study of T cells in Graves' hyperthyroidism and ophthalmopathy. Findings and caveats of the study: Most expanded thyroid clonotypes above 0.001 also appeared in blood. Ophthalmopathy prediction by the model preceded onset by a median approximately 5.9 months.

The sample comprised peripheral blood or thyroid tissue (not recorded which). The clonotype comes from an adult woman with Graves' disease, either hyperthyroidism or ophthalmopathy (not recorded which). This sequence joins TRBV29-1 and TRBJ1-2, with D tentatively TRBD1 (6 bases). The CDR3 DNA reads TGCAGTGCCAACCCGGAGGGGGACGATGGCTACACCTTC. Translation gives CSANPEGDDGYTF.